The 5 T cell receptor beta chains below all came from one sample that was sequenced in a study of Ad26.COV2.S vaccination and SARS-CoV-2 variants. Generated by immunoSEQ multiplex PCR, the TCRdb table keeps only in-frame clones and is missing some. Of about 380,000 clones in the sample, 83% are singletons; the top ten hold more than 7%. The treatment here: around 19 received Ad26.COV2.S at low or high dose, single or two shots; 5 received placebo; per-sample allocation not given. Collection of samples fell on day 63 after the first vaccine or placebo injection. This specimen was peripheral blood, taken in a trial of Ad26.COV2.S vaccine versus placebo. All receptors come from a person between 18 and 60 years old who received the Ad26.COV2.S COVID-19 vaccine or a placebo.

This clone was seen just once. V is TRBV30 and J is TRBJ1-2; 8 bases are a match to TRBD1. J was trimmed by 3 bases and V by 7 bases; bases with no gene match: 7. The CDR3 sequence is 13 residues long. The germline CDR1 and CDR2 sequences are GTSNPN and SVGIG (reference sequence). The CDR3 bases are TGTGCCTCGAGACTGACAGGGGACTATGGCTACACCTTC. Translating gives CASRLTGDYGYTF.

This chain links TRBV5-4 with TRBJ2-7; a weak D match, TRBD1 (7 bases). V was pared by 4 bases and J by 3 bases, with 17 bases between. The CDR3 covers 15 residues. Germline V gene data show CDR1 as SGHNT and CDR2 as YYREEE (reference sequence). As DNA, the CDR3 is TGTGCCAGCAGCCCGGGGGACAGACCTGTCTACGAGCAGTACTTC. Translating it yields CASSPGDRPVYEQYF.

This chain joins TRBV7-8 and TRBJ1-6; D is uncertain. Germline V lookup: CDR1 SGHVS, CDR2 FQNEAQ. V lost 5 bases to trimming and J lost 1 base, with 12 bases between them. The CDR3 runs 16 residues. CDR3 coding DNA: TGTGCCAGCAGCCCCCAAGGGAGGTCCTATAATTCACCCCTCCACTTT. Translated: CASSPQGRSYNSPLHF.

This CDR3 is CASSLVGGNEQFF. The CDR3 nucleotides are TGTGCCAGCAGCTTGGTAGGGGGTAATGAGCAGTTCTTC. The V gene is TRBV11-2, the J gene TRBJ2-1, with D perhaps matching TRBD1 (6 bases). CDR1 and CDR2 from the germline V gene are SGHAT and FQNNGV. Trimming removed 3 bases from V and 7 bases from J, with 10 bases in between. The CDR3 runs 13 residues.

A remark on this clone: Within the sample, other DNA sequences also encode this same CDR3. The V call is TRBV19, the J call TRBJ1-1; D not resolved. This CDR3 is built from 13 residues. V was cut by 2 bases and J by 0 bases, with 4 bases left in between. From germline, CDR1 is LNHDA and CDR2 SQIVND (reference sequence). The CDR3 region has the DNA TGTGCCAGTAGTATACAGTTGAACACTGAAGCTTTCTTT. It translates to CASSIQLNTEAFF.